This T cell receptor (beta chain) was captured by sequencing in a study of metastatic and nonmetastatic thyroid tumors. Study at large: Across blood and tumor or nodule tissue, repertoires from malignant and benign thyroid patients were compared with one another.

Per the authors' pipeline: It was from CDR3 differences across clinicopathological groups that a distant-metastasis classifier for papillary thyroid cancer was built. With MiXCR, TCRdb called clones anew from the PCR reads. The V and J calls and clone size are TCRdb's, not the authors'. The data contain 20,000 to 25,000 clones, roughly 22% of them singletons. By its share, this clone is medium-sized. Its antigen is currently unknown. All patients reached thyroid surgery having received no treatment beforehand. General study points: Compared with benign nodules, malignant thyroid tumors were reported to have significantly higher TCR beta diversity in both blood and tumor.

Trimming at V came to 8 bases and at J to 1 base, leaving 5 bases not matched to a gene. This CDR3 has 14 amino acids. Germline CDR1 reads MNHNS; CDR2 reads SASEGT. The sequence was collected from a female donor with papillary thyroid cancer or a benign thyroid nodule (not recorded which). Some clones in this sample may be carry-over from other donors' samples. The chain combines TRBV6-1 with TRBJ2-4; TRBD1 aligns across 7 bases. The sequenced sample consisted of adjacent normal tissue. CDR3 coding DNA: TGTGCCAGCGAACTCAGGGGGGCCAAAAACATTCAGTACTTC. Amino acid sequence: CASELRGAKNIQYF.